This TCR beta chain appears in the sequencing data of a study of shared clonotypes between healthy human individuals. As regards this clone: Antigen specificity is unknown. Since a much larger clone is just one base distant, this may be a read error.

The germline V gene has CDR1 WSHSY and CDR2 SAAADI. CDR3 length equals 13 residues. Only in-frame clones appear in the TCRdb table, and some are missing; sequencing was by immunoSEQ multiplex PCR. This sample has some 500,000 clones, with approximately 79% found just once. Study-level points and caveats: Sequencing depth was predicted to influence how clonotypes are shared among donors.

The specimen sequenced was PBMCs. The clonotype comes from a woman aged 40 to 50 in good health. Some clones in this sample may be carry-over from other donors' samples. This chain links TRBV10-2 with TRBJ1-2; tentatively, D is TRBD1 (5 bases). The CDR3 sequence is CAGSESQGRGYTF. The CDR3 DNA reads TGCGCCGGCAGTGAGTCCCAGGGAAGAGGCTACACCTTC.